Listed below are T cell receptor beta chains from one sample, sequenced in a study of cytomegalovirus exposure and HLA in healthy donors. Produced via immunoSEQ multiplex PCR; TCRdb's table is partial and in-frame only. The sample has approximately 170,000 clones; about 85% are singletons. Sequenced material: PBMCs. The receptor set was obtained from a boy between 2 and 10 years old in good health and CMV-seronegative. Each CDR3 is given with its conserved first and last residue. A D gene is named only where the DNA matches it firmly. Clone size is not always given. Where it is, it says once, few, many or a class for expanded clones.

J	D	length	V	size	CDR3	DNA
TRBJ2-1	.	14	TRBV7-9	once	CASSLAGTYNEQFF	TGTGCCAGCAGCTTAGCGGGCACCTACAATGAGCAGTTCTTC
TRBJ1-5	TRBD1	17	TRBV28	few	CASSPAMTGGLNQPQHF	TGTGCCAGCAGCCCCGCCATGACAGGGGGCTTGAATCAGCCCCAGCATTTT
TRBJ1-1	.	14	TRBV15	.	CATSRDAGVTEAFF	TGTGCCACCAGCAGAGACGCGGGGGTAACTGAAGCTTTCTTT
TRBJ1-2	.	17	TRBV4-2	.	CASSQIQTGMDNYGYTF	TGTGCCAGCAGCCAAATTCAAACAGGGATGGATAACTATGGCTACACCTTC
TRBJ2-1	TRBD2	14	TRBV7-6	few	CATSAGGSYNEQFF	TGTGCCACCAGCGCGGGGGGCTCCTACAATGAGCAGTTCTTC
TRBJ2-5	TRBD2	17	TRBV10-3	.	CAISPGTSGRTQETQYF	TGTGCCATCAGTCCTGGGACTAGCGGGAGGACCCAAGAGACCCAGTACTTC
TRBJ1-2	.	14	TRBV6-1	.	CASRGFSGDYGYTF	TGTGCCAGCAGGGGCTTCTCGGGGGACTATGGCTACACCTTC
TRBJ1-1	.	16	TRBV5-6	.	CASSLVPRGLNTEAFF	TGTGCCAGCAGCTTGGTCCCCCGTGGGCTGAACACTGAAGCTTTCTTT
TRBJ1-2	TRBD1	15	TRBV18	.	CASSPREQGGYGYTF	TGTGCCAGCTCACCAAGAGAACAGGGGGGCTATGGCTACACCTTC
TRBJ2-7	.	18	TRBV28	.	CASTSPRAGALEGYEQYF	TGTGCCAGCACCTCCCCCAGGGCAGGGGCCCTTGAGGGCTACGAGCAGTACTTC
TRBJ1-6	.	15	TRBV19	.	CASSRGLDFNSPLHF	TGTGCCAGTAGTAGAGGACTGGACTTTAATTCACCCCTCCACTTT
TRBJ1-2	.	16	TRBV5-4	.	CASSQTVGRGVYGYTF	TGTGCCAGCAGCCAAACCGTTGGCAGGGGAGTATATGGCTACACCTTC
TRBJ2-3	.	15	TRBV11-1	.	CASSLHSGRSDTQYF	TGTGCCAGCAGCTTGCACAGCGGGCGGTCAGATACGCAGTATTTT
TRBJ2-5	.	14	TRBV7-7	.	CASSLRVYGETQYF	TGTGCCAGCAGCTTACGGGTTTATGGGGAGACCCAGTACTTC
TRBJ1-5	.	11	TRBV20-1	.	CSANWEGGGHF	TGCAGTGCTAATTGGGAGGGAGGGGGGCATTTT
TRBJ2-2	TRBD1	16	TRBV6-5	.	CASSYRTGVNTGELFF	TGTGCCAGCAGCTACCGGACAGGGGTGAACACCGGGGAGCTGTTTTTT
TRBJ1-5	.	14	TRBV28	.	CASSWRYSNQPQHF	TGTGCCAGCAGTTGGCGGTATAGCAATCAGCCCCAGCATTTT
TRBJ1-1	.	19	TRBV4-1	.	CASSQLRGVPALGNTEAFF	TGCGCCAGCAGCCAACTTCGCGGGGTTCCAGCTCTCGGGAACACTGAAGCTTTCTTT
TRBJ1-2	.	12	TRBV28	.	CASSPLNYGYTF	TGTGCCAGCAGCCCCCTTAACTATGGCTACACCTTC
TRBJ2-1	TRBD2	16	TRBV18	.	CASSPPRTSGANEQFF	TGTGCCAGCTCACCACCCCGGACTAGCGGGGCCAATGAGCAGTTCTTC
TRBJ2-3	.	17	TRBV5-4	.	CASSLDLDYRARDTQYF	TGTGCCAGCAGCTTGGATCTGGACTACCGGGCAAGAGATACGCAGTATTTT
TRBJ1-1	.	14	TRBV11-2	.	CASSRQQRSTEAFF	TGTGCCAGCAGCCGACAGCAGAGGTCAACTGAAGCTTTCTTT
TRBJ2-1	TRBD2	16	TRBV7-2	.	CASSIGLAGGLNEQFF	TGTGCCAGCAGCATAGGACTAGCGGGAGGTCTGAATGAGCAGTTCTTC
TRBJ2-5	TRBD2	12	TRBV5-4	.	CATSGVQETQYF	TGTGCCACTAGCGGGGTCCAAGAGACCCAGTACTTC
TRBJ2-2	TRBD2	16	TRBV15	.	CATSRVLAGVAGELFF	TGTGCCACCAGCAGAGTGCTAGCGGGAGTTGCCGGGGAGCTGTTTTTT
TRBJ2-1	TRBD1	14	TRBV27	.	CASTLDRGANEQFF	TGTGCCAGCACACTGGACAGGGGGGCCAATGAGCAGTTCTTC
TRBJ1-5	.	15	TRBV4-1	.	CASSQDFTGNQPQHF	TGCGCCAGCAGCCAAGATTTTACAGGGAATCAGCCCCAGCATTTT
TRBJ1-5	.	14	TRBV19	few	CASSVLGSNQPQHF	TGTGCCAGTAGTGTCCTAGGCAGCAATCAGCCCCAGCATTTT
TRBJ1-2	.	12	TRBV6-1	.	CASSPEVYGYTF	TGTGCCAGCAGTCCGGAGGTGTATGGCTACACCTTC
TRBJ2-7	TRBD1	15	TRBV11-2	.	CASSLVDRGLHEQYF	TGTGCCAGCAGCTTAGTCGACAGGGGGCTCCACGAGCAGTACTTC
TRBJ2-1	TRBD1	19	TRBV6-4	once	CASSGPGTGAGGGSNEQFF	TGTGCCAGCAGTGGTCCCGGGACAGGGGCCGGCGGTGGGTCAAATGAGCAGTTCTTC
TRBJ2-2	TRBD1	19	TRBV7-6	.	CASSLFEGQEPTNTGELFF	TGTGCCAGCAGCTTATTTGAGGGACAGGAGCCTACGAACACCGGGGAGCTGTTTTTT
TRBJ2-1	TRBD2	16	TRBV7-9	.	CASSPPGGGLNNEQFF	TGTGCCAGCAGCCCGCCTGGGGGGGGACTGAACAATGAGCAGTTCTTC